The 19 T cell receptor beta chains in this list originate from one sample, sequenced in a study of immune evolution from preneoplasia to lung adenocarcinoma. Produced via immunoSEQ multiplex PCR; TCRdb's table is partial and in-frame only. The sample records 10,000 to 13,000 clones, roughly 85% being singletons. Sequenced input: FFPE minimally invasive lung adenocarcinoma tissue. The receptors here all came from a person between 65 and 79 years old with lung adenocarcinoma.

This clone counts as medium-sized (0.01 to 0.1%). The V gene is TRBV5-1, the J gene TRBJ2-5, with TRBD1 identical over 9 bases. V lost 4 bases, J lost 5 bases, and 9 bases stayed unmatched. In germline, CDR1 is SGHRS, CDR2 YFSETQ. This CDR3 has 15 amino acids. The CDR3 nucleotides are TGCGCCAGCAGCCCGGGACAGGGACCGGCGGAGACCCAGTACTTC. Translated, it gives CASSPGQGPAETQYF.

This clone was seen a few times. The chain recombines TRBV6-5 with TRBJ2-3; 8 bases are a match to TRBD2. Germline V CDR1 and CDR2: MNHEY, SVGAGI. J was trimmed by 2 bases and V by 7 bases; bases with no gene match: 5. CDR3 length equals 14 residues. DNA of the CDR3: TGTGCCAGCACGAAAGCGGGGGTCACAGATACGCAGTATTTT. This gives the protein CASTKAGVTDTQYF.

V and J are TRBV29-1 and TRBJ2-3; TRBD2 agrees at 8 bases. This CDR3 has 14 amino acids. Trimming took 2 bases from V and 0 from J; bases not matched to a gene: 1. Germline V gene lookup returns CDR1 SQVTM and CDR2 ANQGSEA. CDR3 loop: CSVERTSSTDTQYF. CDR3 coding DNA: TGCAGCGTTGAAAGGACTAGCAGCACAGATACGCAGTATTTT.

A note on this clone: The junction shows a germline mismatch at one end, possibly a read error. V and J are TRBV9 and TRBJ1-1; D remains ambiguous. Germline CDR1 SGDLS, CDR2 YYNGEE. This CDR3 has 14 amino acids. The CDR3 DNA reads TGTGCCAGCAGCGTAGGAGTAAGGAACACTAAAGCTTTCTTT. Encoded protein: CASSVGVRNTKAFF. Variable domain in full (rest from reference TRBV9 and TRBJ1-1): DSGVTQTPKHLITATGQRVTLRCSPRSGDLSVYWYQQSLDQGLQFLIQYYNGEERAKGNILERFSAQQFPDLHSELNLSSLELGDSALYFCASSVGVRNTKAFFGQGTRLTVV.

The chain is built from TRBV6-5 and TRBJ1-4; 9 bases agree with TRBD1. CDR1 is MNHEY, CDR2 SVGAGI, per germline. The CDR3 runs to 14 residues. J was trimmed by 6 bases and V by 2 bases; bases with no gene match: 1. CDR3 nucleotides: TGTGCCAGCAGTTACCGGGACAGGGATGAAAAACTGTTTTTT. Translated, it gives CASSYRDRDEKLFF.

CDR3 coding DNA: TGTGCCAGCATTTTGACAGATACGCAGTATTTT. It translates to CASILTDTQYF. V usage is TRBV6-6 and J usage is TRBJ2-3; D not certain. In germline, CDR1 is MNHNY, CDR2 SVGAGI (reference sequence). CDR3 size: 11 residues. V lost 7 bases and J 3 bases, leaving 5 bases between the germline ends.

This CDR3 is CASSLATGGGYGYTF. The DNA of the CDR3 is TGTGCCAGCAGCTTAGCAACGGGGGGAGGATATGGCTACACCTTC. The rearrangement joins TRBV7-8 to TRBJ1-2, with a possible D match to TRBD1 (5 bases). The CDR3 has 15 amino acids. CDR1 is SGHVS, CDR2 FQNEAQ, per germline. Trimming stripped 0 bases from V and 5 bases from J, with 13 bases between.

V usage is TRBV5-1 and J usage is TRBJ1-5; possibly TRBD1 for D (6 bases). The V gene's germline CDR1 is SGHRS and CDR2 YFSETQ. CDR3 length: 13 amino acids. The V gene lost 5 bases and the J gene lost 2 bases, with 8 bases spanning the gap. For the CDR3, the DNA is TGCGCCAGCAGTCCAGGGGGCAATCAGCCCCAGCATTTT. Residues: CASSPGGNQPQHF.

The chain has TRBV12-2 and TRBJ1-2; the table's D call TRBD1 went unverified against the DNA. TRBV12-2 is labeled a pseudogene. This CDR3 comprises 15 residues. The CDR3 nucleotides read TGTGCAAGTCGCTTCATAGGACAGGGAAGGTATGGCTACACCTTC. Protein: CASRFIGQGRYGYTF.

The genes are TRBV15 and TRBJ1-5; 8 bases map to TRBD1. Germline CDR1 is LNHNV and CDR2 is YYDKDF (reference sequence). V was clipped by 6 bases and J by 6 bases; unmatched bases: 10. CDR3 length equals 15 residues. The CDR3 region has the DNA TGTGCCACCAGTCGCGGACAGGGACGAGGTCAGCCCCAGCATTTT. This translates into CATSRGQGRGQPQHF. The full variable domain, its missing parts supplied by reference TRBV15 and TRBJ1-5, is DAMVIQNPRYQVTQFGKPVTLSCSQTLNHNVMYWYQQKSSQAPKLLFHYYDKDFNNEADTPDNFQSRRPNTSFCFLDIRSPGLGDTAMYLCATSRGQGRGQPQHFGDGTRLSIL.

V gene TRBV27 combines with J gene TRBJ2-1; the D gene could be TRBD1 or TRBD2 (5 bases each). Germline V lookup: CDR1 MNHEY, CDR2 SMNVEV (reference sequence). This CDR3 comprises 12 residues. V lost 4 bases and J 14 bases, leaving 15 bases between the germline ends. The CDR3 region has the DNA TGTGCCAGCAGTTCCCCGGGAACAGGAGAGTTCTTC. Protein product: CASSSPGTGEFF.

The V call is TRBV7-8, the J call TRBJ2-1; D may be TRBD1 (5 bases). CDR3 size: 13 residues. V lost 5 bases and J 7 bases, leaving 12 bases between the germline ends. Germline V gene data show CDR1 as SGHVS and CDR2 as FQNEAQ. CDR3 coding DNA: TGTGCCAGCAGCGGCGACAGACGGAATGAGCAGTTCTTC. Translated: CASSGDRRNEQFF.

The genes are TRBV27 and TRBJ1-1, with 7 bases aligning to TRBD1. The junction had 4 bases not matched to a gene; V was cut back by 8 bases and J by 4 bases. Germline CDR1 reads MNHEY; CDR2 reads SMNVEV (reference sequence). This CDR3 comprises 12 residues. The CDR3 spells CASASGGTEAFF. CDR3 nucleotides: TGTGCCAGCGCCTCAGGGGGCACTGAAGCTTTCTTT.

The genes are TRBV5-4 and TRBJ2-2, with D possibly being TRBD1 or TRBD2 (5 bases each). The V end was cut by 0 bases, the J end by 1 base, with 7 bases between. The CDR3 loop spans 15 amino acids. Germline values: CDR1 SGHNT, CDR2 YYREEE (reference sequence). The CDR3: CASSLGGKNTGELFF. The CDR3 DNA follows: TGTGCCAGCAGCTTGGGGGGGAAGAACACCGGGGAGCTGTTTTTT.

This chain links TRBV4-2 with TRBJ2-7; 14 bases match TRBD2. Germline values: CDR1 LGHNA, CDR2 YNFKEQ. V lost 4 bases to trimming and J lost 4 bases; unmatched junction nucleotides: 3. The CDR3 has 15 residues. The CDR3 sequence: CASSPGTSGRYEQYF. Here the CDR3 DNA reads TGTGCCAGCAGCCCTGGGACTAGCGGGAGATACGAGCAGTACTTC.

The CDR3 region has the DNA TGCGCCAGCCAACGGGGACAGGGGACCGAAAAACTGTTTTTT. Its translation is CASQRGQGTEKLFF. The V call is TRBV10-2, the J call TRBJ1-4; 10 nucleotides match TRBD1. Germline loops: CDR1 WSHSY, CDR2 SAAADI. Trimming took 8 bases from V and 8 from J; bases not matched to a gene: 8. The CDR3 runs to 14 residues.

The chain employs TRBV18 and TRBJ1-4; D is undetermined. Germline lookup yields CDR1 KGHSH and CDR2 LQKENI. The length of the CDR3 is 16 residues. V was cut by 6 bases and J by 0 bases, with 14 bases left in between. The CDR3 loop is CASSLRRFATNEKLFF. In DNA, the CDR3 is TGTGCCAGCTCCCTCAGACGCTTTGCAACTAATGAAAAACTGTTTTTT.

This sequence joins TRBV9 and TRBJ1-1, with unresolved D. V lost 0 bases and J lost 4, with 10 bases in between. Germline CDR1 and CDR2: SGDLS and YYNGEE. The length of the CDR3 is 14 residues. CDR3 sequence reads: CASSVDHQSTEAFF. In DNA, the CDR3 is TGTGCCAGCAGCGTAGACCATCAGAGCACTGAAGCTTTCTTT.

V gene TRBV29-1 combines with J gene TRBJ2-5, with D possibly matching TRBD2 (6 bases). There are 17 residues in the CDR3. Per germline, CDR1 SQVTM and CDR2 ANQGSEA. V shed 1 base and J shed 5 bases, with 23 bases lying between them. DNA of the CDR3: TGCAGCGTTGAAGGGTTTTCATGGAGGGGAGGTAGGGAGACCCAGTACTTC. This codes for CSVEGFSWRGGRETQYF. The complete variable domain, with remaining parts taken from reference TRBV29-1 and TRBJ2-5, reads SAVISQKPSRDICQRGTSLTIQCQVDSQVTMMFWYRQQPGQSLTLIATANQGSEATYESGFVIDKFPISRPNLTFSTLTVSNMSPEDSSIYLCSVEGFSWRGGRETQYFGPGTRLLVL.